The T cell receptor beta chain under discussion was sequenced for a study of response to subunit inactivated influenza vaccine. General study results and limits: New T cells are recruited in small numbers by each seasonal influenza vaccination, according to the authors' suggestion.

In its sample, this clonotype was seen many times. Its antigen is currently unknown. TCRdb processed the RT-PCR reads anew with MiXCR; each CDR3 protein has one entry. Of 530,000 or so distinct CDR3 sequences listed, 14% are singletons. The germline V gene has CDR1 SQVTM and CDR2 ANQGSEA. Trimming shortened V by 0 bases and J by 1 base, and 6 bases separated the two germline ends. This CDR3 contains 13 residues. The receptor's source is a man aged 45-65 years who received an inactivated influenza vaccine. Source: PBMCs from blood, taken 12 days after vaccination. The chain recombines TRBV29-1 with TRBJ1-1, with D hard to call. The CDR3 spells CSVEEQRNTEAFF. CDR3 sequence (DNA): TGCAGCGTTGAAGAACAGAGGAACACTGAAGCTTTCTTT.